These T cell receptor beta chains were read from a single sample in a study of T cells after yellow fever vaccination. TCRdb re-analysed the 5' RACE reads in MiXCR, keeping a single row per CDR3 protein. The profile shows 550,000 to 750,000 distinct CDR3 sequences, roughly 14% of them singletons. Sequences were derived from PBMCs, sampled on the day of the yellow fever booster vaccination. Receptor source: a man aged 25 to 45 who received the YFV17D yellow fever vaccine. CDR3s include the opening cysteine and the closing phenylalanine or tryptophan. The D gene is left open where the match is weak. Clone sizes are given selectively: once, few, many, or a class where the clone is expanded.

TGCAGTGCTAGTTGGAGGGTTGGATATGAGCAGTTCTTC	CSASWRVGYEQFF	TRBV20-1	-	few	TRBJ2-1
TGCAGTGCTAGAGGCTATGCAGGGAAGAGGGAGACCCAGTACTTC	CSARGYAGKRETQYF	TRBV20-1	-	-	TRBJ2-5
TGTGCCAGCAGCTCAGACAGGGTAGATACGCAGTATTTT	CASSSDRVDTQYF	TRBV11-2	TRBD1	-	TRBJ2-3
TGTGCTAGCAGCGACGGGACAGGGTCATACAATGAGCAGTTCTTC	CASSDGTGSYNEQFF	TRBV7-7	TRBD1	-	TRBJ2-1
TGCGCCAGCAGCCCCCAGGTGGCCGGGGAGCTGTTTTTT	CASSPQVAGELFF	TRBV5-1	-	-	TRBJ2-2
TGTGCCAGCATTGCGTATAACACTGAAGCTTTCTTT	CASIAYNTEAFF	TRBV28	-	few	TRBJ1-1
TGTGCCAGCAGTTTTTCTGGGACTAGCGCACGCGGGGAGCTGTTTTTT	CASSFSGTSARGELFF	TRBV12-3/TRBV12-4	TRBD2	-	TRBJ2-2
TGTGCCAGCAGTTACTCCAGGCGGGGCCAAGGGGAGCAGTTCTTC	CASSYSRRGQGEQFF	TRBV6-5	-	-	TRBJ2-1
TGTGCCAGCAGCGGAGGACAGGGGGCAAGAGGCTACACCTTC	CASSGGQGARGYTF	TRBV9	TRBD1	-	TRBJ1-2
TGTGCCAGCAGTTACGCCTTTAGGGGAGCCAAAAACATTCAGTACTTC	CASSYAFRGAKNIQYF	TRBV6-5	-	many	TRBJ2-4
TGCAGTGCTAGAGATAGCTATGGCTACACCTTC	CSARDSYGYTF	TRBV20-1	-	-	TRBJ1-2
TGTGCCAGCAGTTCATCTTCTGGGAATGAAAAACTGTTTTTT	CASSSSSGNEKLFF	TRBV12-3/TRBV12-4	-	-	TRBJ1-4
TGCGCCAGCAGCCAAGGACAGGGCAGGGCCAATGAGCAGTTCTTC	CASSQGQGRANEQFF	TRBV4-3	TRBD1	many	TRBJ2-1
TGTGCCAGCAGTTCCACAGGGGGAATTTCACCCCTCCACTTT	CASSSTGGISPLHF	TRBV2	TRBD1	few	TRBJ1-6
TGTGCCAGCAGCTCGGGGCCTTTCTACGAGCAGTACTTC	CASSSGPFYEQYF	TRBV7-6	-	-	TRBJ2-7
TGTGCCAGCACCTCATGGTCGGGAGCAGATACGCAGTATTTT	CASTSWSGADTQYF	TRBV7-2	-	few	TRBJ2-3
TGTGCCAGCAGCTTAGCCCTAGCGGGACCGGGCTACGAGCAGTACTTC	CASSLALAGPGYEQYF	TRBV7-9	TRBD2	few	TRBJ2-7